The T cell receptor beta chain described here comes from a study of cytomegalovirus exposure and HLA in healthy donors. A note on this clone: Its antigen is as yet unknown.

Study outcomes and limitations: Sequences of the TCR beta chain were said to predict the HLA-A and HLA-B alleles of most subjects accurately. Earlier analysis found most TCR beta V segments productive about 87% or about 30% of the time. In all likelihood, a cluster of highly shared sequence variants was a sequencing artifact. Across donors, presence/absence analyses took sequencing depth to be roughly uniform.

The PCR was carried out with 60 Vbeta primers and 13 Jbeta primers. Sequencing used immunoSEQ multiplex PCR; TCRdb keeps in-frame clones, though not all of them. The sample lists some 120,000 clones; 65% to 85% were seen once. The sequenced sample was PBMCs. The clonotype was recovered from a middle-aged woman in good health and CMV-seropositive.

The CDR3 nucleotides are TGTGCCAGCAGTCCGAAGGGACAGGGTAAAAACTATGGCTACACCTTC. This translates into CASSPKGQGKNYGYTF. This chain links TRBV27 with TRBJ1-2; 9 bases map to TRBD1. The germline V gene has CDR1 MNHEY and CDR2 SMNVEV (reference sequence). CDR3 length: 16 residues. The trim removed 5 bases at V and 2 bases at J, leaving 9 bases unmatched.